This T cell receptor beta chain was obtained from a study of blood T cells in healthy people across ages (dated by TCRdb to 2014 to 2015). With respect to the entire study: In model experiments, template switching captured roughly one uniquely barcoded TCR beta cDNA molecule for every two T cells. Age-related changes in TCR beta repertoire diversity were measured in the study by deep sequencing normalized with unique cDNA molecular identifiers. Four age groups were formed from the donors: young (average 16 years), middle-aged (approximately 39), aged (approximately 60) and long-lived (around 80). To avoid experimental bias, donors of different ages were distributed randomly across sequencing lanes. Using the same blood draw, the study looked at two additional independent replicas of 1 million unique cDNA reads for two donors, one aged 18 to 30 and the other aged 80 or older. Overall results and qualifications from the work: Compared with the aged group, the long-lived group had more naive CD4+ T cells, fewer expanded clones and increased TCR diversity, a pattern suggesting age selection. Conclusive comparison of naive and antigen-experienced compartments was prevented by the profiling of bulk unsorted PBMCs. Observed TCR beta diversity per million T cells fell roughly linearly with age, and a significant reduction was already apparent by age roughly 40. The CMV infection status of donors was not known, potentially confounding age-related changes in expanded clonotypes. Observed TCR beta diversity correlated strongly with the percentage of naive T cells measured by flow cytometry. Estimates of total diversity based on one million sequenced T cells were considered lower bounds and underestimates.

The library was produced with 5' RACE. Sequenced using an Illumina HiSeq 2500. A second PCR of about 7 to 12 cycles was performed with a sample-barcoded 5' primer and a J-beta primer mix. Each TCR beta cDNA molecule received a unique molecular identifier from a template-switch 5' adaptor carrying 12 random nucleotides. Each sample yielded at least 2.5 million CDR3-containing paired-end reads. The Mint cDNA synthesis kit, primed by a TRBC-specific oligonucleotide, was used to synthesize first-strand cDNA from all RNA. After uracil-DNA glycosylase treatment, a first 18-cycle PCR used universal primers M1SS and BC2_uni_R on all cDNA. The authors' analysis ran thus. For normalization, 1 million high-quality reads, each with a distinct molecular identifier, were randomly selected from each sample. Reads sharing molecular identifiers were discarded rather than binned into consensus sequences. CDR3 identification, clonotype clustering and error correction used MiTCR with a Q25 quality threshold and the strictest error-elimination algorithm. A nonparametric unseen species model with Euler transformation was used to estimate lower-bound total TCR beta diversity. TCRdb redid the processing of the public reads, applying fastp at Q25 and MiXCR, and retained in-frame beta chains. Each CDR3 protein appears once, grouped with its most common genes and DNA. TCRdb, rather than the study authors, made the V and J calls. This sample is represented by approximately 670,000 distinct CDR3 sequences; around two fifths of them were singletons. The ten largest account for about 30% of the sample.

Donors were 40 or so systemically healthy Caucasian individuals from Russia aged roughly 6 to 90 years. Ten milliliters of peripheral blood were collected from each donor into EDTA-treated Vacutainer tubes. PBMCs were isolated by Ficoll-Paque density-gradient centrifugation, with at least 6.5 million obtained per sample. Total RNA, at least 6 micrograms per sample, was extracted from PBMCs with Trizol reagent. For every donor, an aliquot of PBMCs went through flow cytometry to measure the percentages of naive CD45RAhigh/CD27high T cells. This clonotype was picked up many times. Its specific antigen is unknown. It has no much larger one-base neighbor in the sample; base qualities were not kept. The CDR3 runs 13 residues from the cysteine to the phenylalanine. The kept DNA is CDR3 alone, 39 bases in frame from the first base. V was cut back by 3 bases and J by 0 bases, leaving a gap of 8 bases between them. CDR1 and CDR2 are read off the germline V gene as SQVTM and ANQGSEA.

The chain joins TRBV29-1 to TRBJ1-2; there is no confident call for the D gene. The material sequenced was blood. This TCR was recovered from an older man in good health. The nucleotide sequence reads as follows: TGCAGCGTTGACAGAGGAGCTAACTATGGCTACACCTTC. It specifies CSVDRGANYGYTF.